These T cell receptor beta chains were read from a single sample in a study of shared clonotypes between healthy human individuals. Generated by immunoSEQ multiplex PCR, the TCRdb table keeps only in-frame clones and is missing some. Counted here are approximately 95,000 clones, 67% occurring once; the ten biggest clones make up less than 50%. The specimen sequenced was memory CD8+ T cells sorted from blood. These receptors all come from a man under 40 in good health. Both conserved end residues are part of each CDR3. The D gene is left open where the match is weak. Only part of the rows carry a size: once, few, many, or a class if the clone is expanded.

v_call	d_call	clone_size	j_call	cdr3_aa	cdr3_nt
TRBV25-1	TRBD2	-	TRBJ2-2	CASSEPSSGRSTGELFF	TGTGCCAGCAGTGAGCCCTCGAGCGGGAGGAGTACCGGGGAGCTGTTTTTT
TRBV11-2	TRBD1	few	TRBJ1-5	CASSLGGTGPYSNQPQHF	TGTGCCAGCAGCTTAGGGGGGACAGGCCCTTATAGCAATCAGCCCCAGCATTTT
TRBV7-8	-	-	TRBJ1-6	CASSLGGPNSPLHF	TGTGCCAGCAGCTTAGGTGGACCTAATTCACCCCTCCACTTT
TRBV4-1	-	-	TRBJ2-7	CASSQEIGYEQYF	TGCGCCAGCAGCCAAGAGATCGGCTACGAGCAGTACTTC
TRBV5-8	-	-	TRBJ1-3	CASSARSSGNTIYF	TGTGCCAGCAGCGCGAGGAGCTCTGGAAACACCATATATTTT
TRBV7-2	TRBD1	-	TRBJ2-1	CASSSGTGVWNEQFF	TGTGCCAGCAGCTCCGGGACAGGGGTATGGAATGAGCAGTTCTTC
TRBV2	-	few	TRBJ2-5	CASSVIGVETQYF	TGTGCCAGCAGTGTGATAGGGGTGGAGACCCAGTACTTC
TRBV11-3	-	few	TRBJ2-1	CASSPPNGAEQFF	TGTGCCAGCAGCCCCCCCAACGGAGCTGAGCAGTTCTTC
TRBV10-3	TRBD2	-	TRBJ2-3	CAISETGTSGRTDTQYF	TGTGCCATCAGTGAGACAGGGACTAGCGGGAGAACAGATACGCAGTATTTT
TRBV9	TRBD2	-	TRBJ2-7	CASSVGLAGEQYF	TGTGCCAGCAGCGTAGGTCTAGCGGGGGAGCAGTACTTC
TRBV4-1	-	-	TRBJ2-7	CASSRGTDTTYEQYF	TGCGCCAGCAGCCGCGGGACAGATACTACCTACGAGCAGTACTTC
TRBV6-5	TRBD2	-	TRBJ2-5	CASSLVRGRAGETQYF	TGTGCCAGCAGTTTAGTTCGCGGGAGGGCCGGGGAGACCCAGTACTTC
TRBV9	-	once	TRBJ1-2	CASSATANYGYTF	TGTGCCAGCAGCGCGACAGCTAACTATGGCTACACCTTC
TRBV16	-	-	TRBJ1-1	CASTLQGNTEAFF	TGTGCCAGCACATTACAGGGAAACACTGAAGCTTTCTTT